Below, 6 T cell receptor beta chains from the same sample are listed, as sequenced in a study of blood T cell repertoires in COVID-19. Sequencing used immunoSEQ multiplex PCR; TCRdb keeps in-frame clones, though not all of them. The table lists around 190,000 clones, 88% of them singletons. The sequenced sample consisted of peripheral blood. The source of these receptors is a man aged 45-65 years with COVID-19, enrolled during active disease.

The V gene is TRBV27, the J gene TRBJ2-7; 10 bases agree with TRBD1. V gave up 6 bases and J gave up 2 bases; unmatched junction bases: 4. The CDR3 is made up of 14 amino acids. The germline gives CDR1 MNHEY, CDR2 SMNVEV (reference sequence). The CDR3 here is CASRTGGYTYEQYF. The CDR3 nucleotides are TGTGCCAGCAGGACAGGGGGCTATACCTACGAGCAGTACTTC.

This clone was observed a single time. V usage is TRBV9 and J usage is TRBJ2-2, with D possibly TRBD2 on 6 matching bases. The CDR3 runs to 16 residues. The V gene lost 4 bases and the J gene lost 3 bases, with 16 bases spanning the gap. The germline V gene has CDR1 SGDLS and CDR2 YYNGEE. The CDR3 region has the DNA TGTGCCAGCAGCAGCGTCGGAGGGTTCGACACCGGGGAGCTGTTTTTT. Protein product: CASSSVGGFDTGELFF.

The V and J genes are TRBV3-1 (or the pseudogene TRBV3-2) and TRBJ2-1, with 8 bases aligning to TRBD2. The CDR3 is 17 residues long. V shed 5 bases and J 0 bases; nucleotides not matched to a gene: 9. The germline CDR1 and CDR2 sequences are LGHDT and YNNKEL (reference sequence). The CDR3 spells CASSFRSSGSSYNEQFF. In DNA form, the CDR3 reads TGTGCCAGCAGCTTCCGTTCGAGCGGGAGCTCCTACAATGAGCAGTTCTTC.

J is TRBJ2-1 and V is TRBV5-4; 9 bases align to TRBD1. CDR3 size: 16 residues. In germline, CDR1 is SGHNT, CDR2 YYREEE (reference sequence). Germline trimming cut 2 bases from V and 5 bases from J; bases unmatched to any gene: 8. In DNA form, the CDR3 reads TGTGCCAGCAGCTTTCTTGCCGGGACAGGGAACAATGAGCAGTTCTTC. It codes for CASSFLAGTGNNEQFF.

The chain uses TRBV2 and TRBJ2-7; the match to TRBD1 covers 8 bases. The ends lost 6 bases at V and 2 bases at J; junction bases unmatched: 12. The CDR3 is 16 amino acids. Germline CDR1 is SNHLY and CDR2 is FYNNEI. The DNA of the CDR3 is TGTGCCAGCAGGACCGCAGGGGGCGCGGTTCCCTACGAGCAGTACTTC. This codes for CASRTAGGAVPYEQYF.

V gene TRBV6-5 combines with J gene TRBJ1-1; TRBD1 matches at 8 bases. The junction had 9 bases not matched to a gene; V was cut back by 7 bases and J by 5 bases. Germline V gene lookup returns CDR1 MNHEY and CDR2 SVGAGI. The CDR3 length is 14 residues. CDR3: CASIKQGGGTEAFF. DNA of the CDR3: TGTGCCAGCATAAAACAGGGGGGTGGGACTGAAGCTTTCTTT.